The T cell receptor beta chain under discussion was sequenced for a study of Graves' ophthalmopathy and Graves' hyperthyroidism. Amplification targeted the TCR beta CDR3 regions, with RNA transcripts as the source material. First-round RT-PCR used HTBI primers; second-round multiplex PCR followed. TCRdb analysed the multiplex PCR reads with MiXCR anew, one entry per CDR3 protein. Of roughly 500,000 distinct CDR3 sequences in the sample, 13% to 15% were seen once. Presentation of ophthalmopathy in the donors involved moderate-to-severe activity, CAS ≥3, NOSPECS ≥4 and a duration under 3 months. Patients with other autoimmune diseases, uncontrolled infections, pregnancy or lactation were excluded. Sequencing was done on a sample of blood. The sequence was collected from a woman in her 30s with Graves' ophthalmopathy.

CDR3 coding DNA: TGTGCCAGCAGTCGCAGGGTTGGTGGGCCCACCGGGGAGCTGTTTTTT. Protein sequence: CASSRRVGGPTGELFF. The chain links TRBV12-3 or TRBV12-4 to TRBJ2-2; possible D gene TRBD1, 5 bases. The CDR3 extends over 16 amino acids. Deletions cut 5 bases from V and 4 bases from J, with 17 bases between.